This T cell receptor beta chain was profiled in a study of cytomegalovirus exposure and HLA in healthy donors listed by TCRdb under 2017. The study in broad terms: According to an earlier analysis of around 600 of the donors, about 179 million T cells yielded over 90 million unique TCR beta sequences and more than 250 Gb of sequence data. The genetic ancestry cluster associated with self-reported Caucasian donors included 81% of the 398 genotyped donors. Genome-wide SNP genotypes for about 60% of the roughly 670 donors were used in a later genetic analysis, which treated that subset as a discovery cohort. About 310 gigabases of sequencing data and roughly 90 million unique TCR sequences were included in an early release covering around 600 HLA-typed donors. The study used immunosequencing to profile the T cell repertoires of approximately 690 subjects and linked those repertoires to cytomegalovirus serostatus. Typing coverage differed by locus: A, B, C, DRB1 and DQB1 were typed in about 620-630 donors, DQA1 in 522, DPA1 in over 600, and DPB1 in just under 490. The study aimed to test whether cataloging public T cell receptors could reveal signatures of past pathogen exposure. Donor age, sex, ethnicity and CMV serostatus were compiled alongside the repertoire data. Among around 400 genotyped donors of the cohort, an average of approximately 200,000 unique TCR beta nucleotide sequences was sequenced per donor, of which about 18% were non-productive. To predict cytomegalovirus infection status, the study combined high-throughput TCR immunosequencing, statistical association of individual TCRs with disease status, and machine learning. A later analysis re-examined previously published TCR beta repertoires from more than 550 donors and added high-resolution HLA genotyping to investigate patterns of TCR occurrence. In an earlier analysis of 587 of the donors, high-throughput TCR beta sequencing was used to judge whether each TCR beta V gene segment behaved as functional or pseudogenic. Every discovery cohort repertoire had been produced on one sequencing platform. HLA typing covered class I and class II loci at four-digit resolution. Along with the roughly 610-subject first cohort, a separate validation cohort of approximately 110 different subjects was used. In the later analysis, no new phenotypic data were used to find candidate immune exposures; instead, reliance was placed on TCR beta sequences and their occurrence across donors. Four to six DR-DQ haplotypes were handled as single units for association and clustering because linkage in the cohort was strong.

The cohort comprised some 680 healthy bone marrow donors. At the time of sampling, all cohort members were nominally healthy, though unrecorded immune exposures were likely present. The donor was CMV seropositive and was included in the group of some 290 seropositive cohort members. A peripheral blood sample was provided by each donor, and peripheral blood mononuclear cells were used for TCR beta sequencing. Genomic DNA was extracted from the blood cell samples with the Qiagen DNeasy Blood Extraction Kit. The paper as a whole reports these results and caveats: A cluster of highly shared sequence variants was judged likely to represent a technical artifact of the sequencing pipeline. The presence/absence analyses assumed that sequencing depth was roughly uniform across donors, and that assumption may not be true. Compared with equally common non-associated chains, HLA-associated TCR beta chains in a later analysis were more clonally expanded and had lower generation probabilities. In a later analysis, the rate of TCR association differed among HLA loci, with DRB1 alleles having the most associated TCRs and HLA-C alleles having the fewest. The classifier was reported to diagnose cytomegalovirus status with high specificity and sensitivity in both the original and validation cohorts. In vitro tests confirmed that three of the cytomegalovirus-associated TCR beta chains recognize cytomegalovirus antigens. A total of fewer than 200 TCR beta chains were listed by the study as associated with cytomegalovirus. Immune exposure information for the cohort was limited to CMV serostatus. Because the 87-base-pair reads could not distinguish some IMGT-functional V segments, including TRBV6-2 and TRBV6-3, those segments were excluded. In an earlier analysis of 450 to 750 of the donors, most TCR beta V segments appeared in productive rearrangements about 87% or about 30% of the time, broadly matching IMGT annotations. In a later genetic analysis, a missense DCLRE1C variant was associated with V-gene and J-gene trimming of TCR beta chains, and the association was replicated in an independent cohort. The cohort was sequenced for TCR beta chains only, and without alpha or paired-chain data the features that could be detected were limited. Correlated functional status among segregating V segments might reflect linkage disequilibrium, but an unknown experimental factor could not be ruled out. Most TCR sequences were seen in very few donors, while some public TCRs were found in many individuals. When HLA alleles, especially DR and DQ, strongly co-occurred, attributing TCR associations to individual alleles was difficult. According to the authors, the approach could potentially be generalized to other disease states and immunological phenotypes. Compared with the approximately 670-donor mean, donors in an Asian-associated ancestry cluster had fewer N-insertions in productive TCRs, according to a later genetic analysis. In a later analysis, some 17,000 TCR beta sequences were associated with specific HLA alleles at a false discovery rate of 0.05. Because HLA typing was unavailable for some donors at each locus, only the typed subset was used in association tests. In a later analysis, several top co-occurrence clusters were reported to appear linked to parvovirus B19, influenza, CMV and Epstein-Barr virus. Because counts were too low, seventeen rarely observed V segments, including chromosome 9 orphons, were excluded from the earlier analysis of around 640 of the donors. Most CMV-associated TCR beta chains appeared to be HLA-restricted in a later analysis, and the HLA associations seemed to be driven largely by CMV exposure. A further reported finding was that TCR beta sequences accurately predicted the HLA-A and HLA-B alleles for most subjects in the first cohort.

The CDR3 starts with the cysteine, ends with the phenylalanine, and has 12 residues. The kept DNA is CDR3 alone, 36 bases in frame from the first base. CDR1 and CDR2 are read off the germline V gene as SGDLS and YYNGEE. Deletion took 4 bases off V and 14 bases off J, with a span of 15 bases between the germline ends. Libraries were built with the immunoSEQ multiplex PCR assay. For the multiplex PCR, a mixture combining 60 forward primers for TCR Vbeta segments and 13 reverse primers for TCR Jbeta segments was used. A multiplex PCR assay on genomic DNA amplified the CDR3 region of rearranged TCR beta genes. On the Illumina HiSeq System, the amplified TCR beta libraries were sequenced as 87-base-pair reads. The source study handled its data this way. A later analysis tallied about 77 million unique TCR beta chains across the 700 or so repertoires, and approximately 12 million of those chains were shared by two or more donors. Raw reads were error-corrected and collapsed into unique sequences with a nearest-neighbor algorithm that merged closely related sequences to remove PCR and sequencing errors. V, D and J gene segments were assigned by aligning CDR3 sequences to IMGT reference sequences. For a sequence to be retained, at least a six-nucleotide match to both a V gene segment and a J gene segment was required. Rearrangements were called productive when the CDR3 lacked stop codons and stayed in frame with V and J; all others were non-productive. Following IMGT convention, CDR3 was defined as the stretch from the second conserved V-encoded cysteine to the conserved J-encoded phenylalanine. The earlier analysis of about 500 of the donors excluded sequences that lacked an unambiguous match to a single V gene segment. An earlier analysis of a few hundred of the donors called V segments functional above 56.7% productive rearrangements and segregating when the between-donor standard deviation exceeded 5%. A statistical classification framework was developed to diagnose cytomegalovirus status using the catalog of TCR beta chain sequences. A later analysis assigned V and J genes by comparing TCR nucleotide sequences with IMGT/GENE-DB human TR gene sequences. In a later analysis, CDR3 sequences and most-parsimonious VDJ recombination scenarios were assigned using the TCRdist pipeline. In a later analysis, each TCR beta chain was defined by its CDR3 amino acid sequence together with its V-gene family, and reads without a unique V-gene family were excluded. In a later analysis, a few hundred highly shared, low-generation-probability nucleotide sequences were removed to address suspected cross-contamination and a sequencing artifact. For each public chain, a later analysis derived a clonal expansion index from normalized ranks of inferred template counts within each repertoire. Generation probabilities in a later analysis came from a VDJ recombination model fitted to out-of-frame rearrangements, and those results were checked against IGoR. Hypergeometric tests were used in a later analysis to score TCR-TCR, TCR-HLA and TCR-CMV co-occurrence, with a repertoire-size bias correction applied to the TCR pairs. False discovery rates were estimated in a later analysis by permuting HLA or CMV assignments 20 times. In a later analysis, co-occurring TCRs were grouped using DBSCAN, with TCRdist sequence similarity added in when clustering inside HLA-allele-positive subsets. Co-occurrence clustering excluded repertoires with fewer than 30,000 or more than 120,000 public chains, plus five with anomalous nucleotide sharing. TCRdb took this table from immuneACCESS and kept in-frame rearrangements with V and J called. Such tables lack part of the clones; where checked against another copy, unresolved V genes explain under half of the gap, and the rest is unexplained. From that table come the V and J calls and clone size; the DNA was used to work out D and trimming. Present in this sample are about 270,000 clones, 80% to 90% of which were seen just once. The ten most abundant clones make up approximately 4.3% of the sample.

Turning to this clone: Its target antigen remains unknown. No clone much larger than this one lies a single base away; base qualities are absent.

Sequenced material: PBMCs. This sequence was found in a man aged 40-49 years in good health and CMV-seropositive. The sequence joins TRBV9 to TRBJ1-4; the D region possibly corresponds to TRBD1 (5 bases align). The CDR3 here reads CASSPWAGGLFF. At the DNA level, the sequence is TGTGCCAGCAGCCCATGGGCGGGGGGGCTGTTTTTT.